The T cell receptor beta chain under discussion was sequenced for a study of post-analysis software for immune sequencing data. Study context: Disease courses included relapsing-remitting, secondary progressive and progressive-relapsing multiple sclerosis. General observations from the study: TRBV5-6, TRBV5-1 and TRBV20-1 were among roughly 5 TRBV segments more frequent in patients than controls.

Concerning this clonotype itself: Antigen: not known.

Unique molecular identifiers featured in each of the TCR beta cDNA libraries. TCRdb fed the PCR reads into MiXCR, producing one record per CDR3 protein. Among about 820,000 distinct CDR3 sequences listed, 53% were seen once. The germline V gene has CDR1 SQVTM and CDR2 ANQGSEA. This CDR3 is 15 amino acids long. V lost 5 bases to trimming and J lost 2 bases; unmatched junction nucleotides: 11. The sequence was obtained from a girl aged 5 to 17 with multiple sclerosis. The sequenced material came from blood. The chain is built from TRBV29-1 and TRBJ2-7, with 8 bases that match TRBD1. The CDR3 sequence is CSVSIPGQATYEQYF. DNA of the CDR3: TGCAGCGTTTCCATCCCGGGACAGGCTACCTACGAGCAGTACTTC.